Each of the 4 T cell receptor beta chains below was sequenced from the same sample in a study of T cells after yellow fever vaccination (dated by TCRdb to about 2019). The treatment or condition label for this specimen denotes: live attenuated yellow fever vaccine strain. The library came from 5' RACE. Sequencing was performed on an Illumina NovaSeq 6000. TCRdb reprocessing: public reads trimmed at Q25 with fastp, clones called with MiXCR, in-frame beta chains kept. Under each unique CDR3 protein, matching rows form one entry showing the most common genes and DNA. In this sample the table shows about 340,000 distinct CDR3 sequences, about an eighth of which occur a single time. Of the sample, around 3% falls within the top ten clones. The sample here was CD4+ T cells sorted from PBMCs, taken 15 days after the yellow fever booster vaccination. These receptors all come from a man between 18 and 35 years old who received the YFV17D yellow fever vaccine.

This clonotype came up many times. J is TRBJ1-2 and V is TRBV6-5; TRBD1 matches at 9 bases. Germline lookup yields CDR1 MNHEY and CDR2 SVGAGI. The CDR3 length is 13 residues. The V gene end was trimmed by 6 bases and the J gene end by 2 bases; junction bases not matched to a gene: 1. CDR3 sequence (DNA): TGTGCCAGCAGGGGACAGGGAAACTATGGCTACACCTTC. This translates into CASRGQGNYGYTF.

This clonotype was seen a handful of times. This chain connects TRBV6-5 to TRBJ1-2; TRBD1 matches at 9 bases. Trimming cost V 2 bases and J 6 bases; bases outside gene matches: 4. This CDR3 region has 14 residues. CDR1 and CDR2 (germline): MNHEY, SVGAGI. Here the CDR3 DNA reads TGTGCCAGCAGTTACAACAGGGGGCATCATGGCTACACCTTC. Its translation: CASSYNRGHHGYTF.

V usage is TRBV5-1 and J usage is TRBJ2-5, with a weak D call TRBD2 (5 bases). Germline V lookup: CDR1 SGHRS, CDR2 YFSETQ. The CDR3 totals 14 residues. V lost 3 bases and J lost 1, with 10 bases in between. The CDR3 here is CASSWRSPQETQYF. CDR3 coding DNA: TGCGCCAGCAGCTGGAGGAGTCCCCAAGAGACCCAGTACTTC. Variable domain in full (rest from reference TRBV5-1 and TRBJ2-5): KAGVTQTPRYLIKTRGQQVTLSCSPISGHRSVSWYQQTPGQGLQFLFEYFSETQRNKGNFPGRFSGRQFSNSRSEMNVSTLELGDSALYLCASSWRSPQETQYFGPGTRLLVL.

The chain is built from TRBV10-3 and TRBJ1-2, with 9 bases lining up with TRBD1. The CDR3 has 15 amino acids. The ends lost 4 bases at V and 4 bases at J; junction bases unmatched: 7. Germline lookup yields CDR1 ENHRY and CDR2 SYGVKD. The CDR3 nucleotides are TGTGCCATCAGTGCCCCGGGACAGGGTATCTATGGCTACACCTTC. The encoded protein is CAISAPGQGIYGYTF.